The 10 T cell receptor beta chains given below trace back to one sample, sequenced in a study of CXCR3-negative and CXCR3-positive naive CD8 T cells. UMI labels and 5' RACE were used to prepare the TRB cDNA libraries. TCRdb re-called the 5' RACE reads and catalogs CDR3 proteins one per entry, DNA excluded. Its table lists fewer than 55,000 distinct CDR3 sequences. The sample was naive CXCR3- CD8+ T cells from blood. Noted subset: CD45RO-CCR7+CD27+CD95- naive CD8+ T cells lacking CXCR3 (TNR3-). The receptors shown here come from a human donor in good health. Some clones in this sample may be carry-over from other donors' samples.

CDR3: CASSSDRDSYEQYF. The gene calls are TRBV28 and TRBJ2-7; checking the TCRdb D call of TRBD1 is not possible without DNA. CDR1 is MDHEN, CDR2 SYDVKM, per germline. The CDR3 covers 14 residues.

This chain connects TRBV4-1 to TRBJ2-4; absent DNA, TCRdb's TRBD1 call cannot be checked. CDR1 MGHRA and CDR2 YSYEKL come from the germline V gene. This CDR3 contains 20 residues. The CDR3 region is CASSQETGTGLLIAKNIQYF.

The chain uses TRBV28 and TRBJ2-1; the D gene TCRdb calls, TRBD1, cannot be checked with no DNA. Per the germline V gene, CDR1 is MDHEN and CDR2 is SYDVKM. This CDR3 has 12 amino acids. The CDR3 sequence is CASSPGHNEQFF.

CDR3 loop: CASSEEAFQGNQPQHF. This chain links TRBV2 with TRBJ1-5. In germline, CDR1 is SNHLY, CDR2 FYNNEI. The CDR3 runs 16 residues.

The genes are TRBV6-2 or TRBV6-3 and TRBJ2-1. The V gene's germline CDR1 is MNHEY and CDR2 SVGEGT. The CDR3 is 14 residues long. The CDR3: CASSLGTSYNEQFF.

The chain carries TRBV20-1 and TRBJ2-7; the D gene TCRdb calls, TRBD1, cannot be checked with no DNA. Germline V gene lookup returns CDR1 DFQATT and CDR2 SNEGSKA (reference sequence). This CDR3 is built from 16 residues. The CDR3 sequence: CSAPAGSTGVSYEQYF.

V and J are TRBV19 and TRBJ2-1. The germline V gene encodes CDR1 LNHDA and CDR2 SQIVND (reference sequence). The length of the CDR3 is 13 residues. The chain's CDR3 is CASKEITDNEQFF.

This rearrangement joins TRBV5-5 to TRBJ2-2; TCRdb proposes TRBD1, but this gene call is untestable without DNA. The length of the CDR3 is 17 residues. Germline assignment: CDR1 SGHKS and CDR2 YYEKEE (reference sequence). CDR3 sequence: CASSLDGTLPATGELFF.

The rearrangement uses TRBV14 and TRBJ2-5. Germline CDR1 and CDR2: SGHDN and FVKESK. The CDR3 has 15 residues. The CDR3: CASSPLSDNQETQYF.

The V and J genes are TRBV7-2 and TRBJ2-3; TCRdb picks TRBD1, but there is no DNA to check that call. The CDR3 sequence is 14 residues long. The V gene's germline CDR1 is SGHTA and CDR2 FQGNSA. CDR3 region: CASRSRFDTDTQYF.